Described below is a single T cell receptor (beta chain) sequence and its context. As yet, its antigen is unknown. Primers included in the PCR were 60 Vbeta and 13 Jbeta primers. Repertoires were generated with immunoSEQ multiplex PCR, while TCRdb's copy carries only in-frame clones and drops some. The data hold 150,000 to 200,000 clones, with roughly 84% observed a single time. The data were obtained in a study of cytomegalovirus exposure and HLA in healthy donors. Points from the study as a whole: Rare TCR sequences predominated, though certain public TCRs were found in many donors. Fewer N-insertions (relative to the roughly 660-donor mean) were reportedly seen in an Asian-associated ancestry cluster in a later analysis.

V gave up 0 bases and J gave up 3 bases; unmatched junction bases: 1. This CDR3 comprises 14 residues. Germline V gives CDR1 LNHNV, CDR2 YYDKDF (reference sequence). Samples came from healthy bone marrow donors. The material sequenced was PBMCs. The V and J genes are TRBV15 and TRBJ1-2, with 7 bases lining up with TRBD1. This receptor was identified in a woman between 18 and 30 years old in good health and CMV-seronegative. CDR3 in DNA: TGTGCCACCAGCAGAGAAGGGGGCGACTATGGCTACACCTTC. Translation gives CATSREGGDYGYTF.